This TCR beta chain was recorded in a study of Graves' ophthalmopathy and Graves' hyperthyroidism. Study background: There was a collection of peripheral blood at initial diagnosis, before any treatment.

Fresh peripheral blood (roughly 9.7 ml) yielded the PBMCs. The study amplified TCR beta CDR3 regions using RNA transcripts. Amplification began with first-round RT-PCR using HTBI primers, then second-round multiplex PCR was performed. One entry per CDR3 protein results from TCRdb running MiXCR on the multiplex PCR reads. The data show hundreds of thousands of distinct CDR3 sequences, under 25% seen once. V lost 7 bases, J lost 4 bases, and 6 bases stayed unmatched. CDR3 length: 16 amino acids. This clonotype was detected only a few times. The chain links TRBV12-3 or TRBV12-4 to TRBJ2-6; TRBD1 aligns across 11 bases. The receptor was isolated from a woman under 30 with stable Graves' hyperthyroidism. Sequencing was carried out using peripheral blood. The CDR3 DNA is TGTGCCAGCACCCCGGGACAGGGGGTGGGGGCCAACGTCCTGACTTTC. It translates to CASTPGQGVGANVLTF.